The rows below give T cell receptor beta chains drawn from one sample of a study of T cell responses to AZD1222 COVID-19 vaccine. Measured with immunoSEQ multiplex PCR; TCRdb has only the in-frame clones, and not every one. The sample consists of roughly 120,000 clones, roughly nine tenths of them appearing once. Sample: peripheral blood, taken on day 0 of AZD1222 vaccination. All receptors come from an adult in good health. CDR3s leave out the opening cysteine and the closing phenylalanine or tryptophan.

v_call: TRBV30
cdr3_aa: AWGSGSSYNEQF

v_call: TRBV6-1
cdr3_aa: ASSESGSTYGYT

v_call: TRBV2
cdr3_aa: ASSGVGFKAF

v_call: TRBV14
cdr3_aa: ASADRASYNEQF

v_call: TRBV6-4
cdr3_aa: ASSDGTVPGPQH

v_call: TRBV5-1
cdr3_aa: ASSLAGADYGYT

v_call: TRBV4-1
cdr3_aa: ASSQGSGSSYEQY

v_call: TRBV18
cdr3_aa: ASSPRLEETQY

v_call: TRBV20-1
cdr3_aa: SAGGNSEETQY

v_call: TRBV10-2
cdr3_aa: ASREIGRSLNTEAF

v_call: TRBV5-4
cdr3_aa: ASSLMGSNTGELF

v_call: TRBV5-1
cdr3_aa: ASSPTGTGNGEQY

v_call: TRBV9
cdr3_aa: ASSARDRPYEQY